What follows is one TCR beta chain and its context. The antigen is undetermined. This specimen belongs to a study of T cell repertoires in ileal Crohn's disease. Study in general: Biopsies of the neoterminal ileum at postoperative colonoscopy form M6 samples.

Sequencing was performed with immunoSEQ multiplex PCR; in TCRdb, only in-frame clones are kept and a portion is missing. This table has about 15,000 clones, over 70% appearing once. Time point here: neoterminal ileum biopsy at postoperative endoscopy, about 6 months after surgery. The study's findings and limits: All patients with clonality above 26.8% had endoscopic recurrence. Clonal expansions were more frequent in active smokers than non-smokers at surgery. High-frequency clones were more common in sorted CD8 than CD4 cells.

There are 15 residues in the CDR3. Germline values: CDR1 SGHRS, CDR2 YFSETQ. Trimming at V came to 0 bases and at J to 4 bases, leaving 3 bases not matched to a gene. The clonotype was recovered from an adult with Crohn's disease. This chain uses TRBV5-1 with TRBJ2-1, with 8 positions matching TRBD2. The sequencing input was ileal tissue. CDR3 residues: CASSLEAGGYNEQFF. The CDR3 DNA reads as TGCGCCAGCAGCTTGGAGGCGGGGGGATACAATGAGCAGTTCTTC.